The rows below give T cell receptor beta chains drawn from one sample of a study of T cells after yellow fever vaccination. TCRdb re-derived calls from the 5' RACE reads in MiXCR, one entry per CDR3 protein. The table lists approximately 250,000 distinct CDR3 sequences, roughly 5.2% of them singletons. This specimen was CD4+ T cells sorted from PBMCs, taken on the day of the yellow fever booster vaccination. These receptors were collected from a young man who received the YFV17D yellow fever vaccine. CDR3s include the opening cysteine and the closing phenylalanine or tryptophan. The D gene is left open where the match is weak. Part of the rows lack a size; the others show once, few, many or a class for expanded clones.

d_gene,v_gene,abundance,j_gene,CDR3nt,CDR3aa
NA,TRBV24-1,many,TRBJ1-1,TGTGCCACCAGTGATGGCCTTCGGGGGTCCACTGAAGCTTTCTTT,CATSDGLRGSTEAFF
TRBD2,TRBV5-1,NA,TRBJ2-3,TGCGCCAGCAGCTTGTATAGTGCGGGGGGAACCACAGATACGCAGTATTTT,CASSLYSAGGTTDTQYF
NA,TRBV10-3,few,TRBJ2-7,TGTGCCATCAGTGCTCGGCAGGATACCGAGCAGTACTTC,CAISARQDTEQYF
TRBD1,TRBV5-1,NA,TRBJ2-2,TGCGCCAGCAGCACCGACAGGGAGCACGGGGAGCTGTTTTTT,CASSTDREHGELFF
TRBD2,TRBV5-4,few,TRBJ2-3,TGTGCCAGCAGCCCAAATTCGGCGGGGGGTTTCACAGATACGCAGTATTTT,CASSPNSAGGFTDTQYF
NA,TRBV6-6,many,TRBJ1-5,TGTGCCAGCAGTTACTCGACGGGTTTTCGCCGTCAGCCCCAGCATTTT,CASSYSTGFRRQPQHF
NA,TRBV7-9,many,TRBJ2-5,TGTGCTGCCGGATCAGAGACCCAGTACTTC,CAAGSETQYF
NA,TRBV5-1,NA,TRBJ2-5,TGCGCCAGCAGCTTGGTGGGAGCCCAAGAGACCCAGTACTTC,CASSLVGAQETQYF
NA,TRBV28,NA,TRBJ2-2,TGTGCCAGCAGTCCCCCTTCCACCGGGGAGCTGTTTTTT,CASSPPSTGELFF
TRBD2,TRBV5-1,NA,TRBJ2-5,TGCGCCAGCAGCGTAACTAGCGGGGCTATCCAAGAGACCCAGTACTTC,CASSVTSGAIQETQYF
NA,TRBV20-1,many,TRBJ1-2,TGCAGTGCGACCGACAACTATGGCTACACCTTC,CSATDNYGYTF
TRBD1,TRBV7-7,few,TRBJ2-7,TGTGCCAGCAGCCCTCGACAGGGTCCTTACTACGAGCAGTACTTC,CASSPRQGPYYEQYF
NA,TRBV4-1,NA,TRBJ1-4,TGCGCCAGCAGCCAAGATAGGGGGGCAGGGGTAACTAATGAAAAACTGTTTTTT,CASSQDRGAGVTNEKLFF
NA,TRBV2,NA,TRBJ2-3,TGTGCCTCTAAATCCGACGGCACAGATACGCAGTATTTT,CASKSDGTDTQYF
NA,TRBV4-1,NA,TRBJ1-5,TGCGCCAGCAGCCAAGCCGGGCTTCAGCCCCAGCATTTT,CASSQAGLQPQHF
TRBD1,TRBV12-3/TRBV12-4,many,TRBJ2-5,TGTGCCAGCAGTTGGCAGGGGGTCCGAGAGACCCAGTACTTC,CASSWQGVRETQYF
TRBD1,TRBV5-1,few,TRBJ1-4,TGCGCCAGCAGCTCACACAGGGGAGGGGATGAAAAACTGTTTTTT,CASSSHRGGDEKLFF
NA,TRBV12-3/TRBV12-4,many,TRBJ2-4,TGTGCCAGCGGACGGGGGGCCCAAAACATTCAGTACTTC,CASGRGAQNIQYF
NA,TRBV12-3/TRBV12-4,many,TRBJ2-3,TGTGCCAGCCAGACCTCACCGAATACGCAGTATTTT,CASQTSPNTQYF
TRBD2,TRBV6-5,many,TRBJ2-3,TGTGCCAGCAGTCGGAATAGCGGGGGGGCGGAAGCAGATACGCAGTATTTT,CASSRNSGGAEADTQYF
NA,TRBV5-5,many,TRBJ2-1,TGTGCCAGCAGCTTGGGGCCTTTGTCCTACAATGAGCAGTTCTTC,CASSLGPLSYNEQFF
TRBD1,TRBV30,NA,TRBJ2-5,TGTGCCTGGGACAGGGTCCCCCAAGAGACCCAGTACTTC,CAWDRVPQETQYF
TRBD1,TRBV10-3,NA,TRBJ1-1,TGTGCCATCAGTGGGGAGACAGGGAATACTGAAGCTTTCTTT,CAISGETGNTEAFF
NA,TRBV3-1,many,TRBJ2-3,TGCGCCAGCAGCCAAGAGGGCACAGATACGCAGTATTTT,CASSQEGTDTQYF
NA,TRBV7-2,few,TRBJ2-7,TGTGCCAGCAGCCCCGCGGCCAGGGCCTACGAGCAGTACTTC,CASSPAARAYEQYF
NA,TRBV5-1,few,TRBJ2-5,TGCGCCAGCAGCTTGGCGGGATCACCTGAAGAGACCCAGTACTTC,CASSLAGSPEETQYF
NA,TRBV5-1,NA,TRBJ2-2,TGCGCCAGCAGCTTGGGGGGCAGTTCCGGGGAGCTGTTTTTT,CASSLGGSSGELFF
NA,TRBV5-1,many,TRBJ2-1,TGCGCCAGCAGCTTGTCGGTTACCTACAATGAGCAGTTCTTC,CASSLSVTYNEQFF
NA,TRBV4-3,few,TRBJ1-4,TGCGCCAGCAGCCAAACTTTCCAGGCTACCTATGAAAAACTGTTTTTT,CASSQTFQATYEKLFF
NA,TRBV5-1,NA,TRBJ2-2,TGCGCCAGCAGCTTTCCCAGGACGAACACCGGGGAGCTGTTTTTT,CASSFPRTNTGELFF
NA,TRBV6-5,NA,TRBJ1-5,TGTGCCAGCAGCCGTCGGCGGGGGGACCAGCCCCAGCATTTT,CASSRRRGDQPQHF
TRBD1,TRBV20-1,many,TRBJ1-1,TGCAGTGCTCCTAAGACAGGGGTGAACACTGAAGCTTTCTTT,CSAPKTGVNTEAFF
TRBD1,TRBV29-1,NA,TRBJ2-2,TGCAGCGTCCGACAGGGGGCGAATACCGGGGAGCTGTTTTTT,CSVRQGANTGELFF
NA,TRBV2,few,TRBJ2-5,TGTGCCAGCCGAGAGACCCGTGGGACCCAGTACTTC,CASRETRGTQYF
TRBD2,TRBV7-2,many,TRBJ2-4,TGTGCCAGCAGCCGGACTAGCGGAGAAAACATTCAGTACTTC,CASSRTSGENIQYF
NA,TRBV5-1,many,TRBJ2-6,TGCGCCAGCATAGAATGGGGTCGCTCTGGGGCCAACGTCCTGACTTTC,CASIEWGRSGANVLTF
NA,TRBV7-9,NA,TRBJ1-1,TGTGCCAGCAGCTTAGATGGGCCGGGGCGAGGCACTGAAGCTTTCTTT,CASSLDGPGRGTEAFF
TRBD1,TRBV12-3/TRBV12-4,many,TRBJ2-2,TGTGCCAGCAGCTTCGACAGGGGATACACCGGGGAGCTGTTTTTT,CASSFDRGYTGELFF
TRBD1,TRBV29-1,few,TRBJ1-1,TGCAGCGGGGGGACAGGGCGGAACACTGAAGCTTTCTTT,CSGGTGRNTEAFF
NA,TRBV5-1,many,TRBJ1-4,TGCGCCACCCGGAAGGGGTCCCCTAGTGAAAAACTGTTTTTT,CATRKGSPSEKLFF
TRBD1,TRBV20-1,NA,TRBJ1-5,TGCAGTGCCCCGGGACAGGGCAATCAGCCCCAGCATTTT,CSAPGQGNQPQHF
NA,TRBV24-1,many,TRBJ2-1,TGTGCCACCAGCGGGGACTCCTACAATGAGCAGTTCTTC,CATSGDSYNEQFF
NA,TRBV11-3,NA,TRBJ2-1,TGTGCCAGCAGCTCGTCCCCCGGTGAGCAGTTCTTC,CASSSSPGEQFF
TRBD2,TRBV4-3,many,TRBJ2-5,TGCGCCAGCAGCCGTGGACTAGACGAGGAGACCCAGTACTTC,CASSRGLDEETQYF
NA,TRBV5-1,few,TRBJ1-2,TGCGCCAGCAGCTTGGTAGGGGATGGCTACACCTTC,CASSLVGDGYTF
NA,TRBV6-2/TRBV6-3,many,TRBJ2-5,TGTGCCAGCAGACAAAAAACGGCCGGGACGCCTCAAGAGACCCAGTACTTC,CASRQKTAGTPQETQYF
NA,TRBV4-3,many,TRBJ1-2,TGCGCCAGCAGCCCGCAGGAGGGTTATGGCTACACCTTC,CASSPQEGYGYTF
NA,TRBV14,NA,TRBJ2-1,TGTGCCAGCAGCCAAGTTCCCGGGGGACAATACAATGAGCAGTTCTTC,CASSQVPGGQYNEQFF
NA,TRBV7-2,NA,TRBJ1-2,TGTGCCAGCAGCCCGACGCGCAGGGCCGGGGACTATGGCTACACCTTC,CASSPTRRAGDYGYTF
TRBD2,TRBV5-1,NA,TRBJ2-5,TGCGCCAGCAGCCCTATTACCGGGACTAGTCGAAAAGAGACCCAGTACTTC,CASSPITGTSRKETQYF
NA,TRBV30,NA,TRBJ1-5,TGTGCCTGGAGCGTAGGAGGAGGTTATAGCAATCAGCCCCAGCATTTT,CAWSVGGGYSNQPQHF
NA,TRBV3-1,many,TRBJ2-1,TGTGCCAGCAGCCAGCATCGGGACGCTCCCAATGAGCAGTTCTTC,CASSQHRDAPNEQFF
NA,TRBV7-2,few,TRBJ2-5,TGTGCCAGCAGCTTTCAGGGCTCGGAGACCCAGTACTTC,CASSFQGSETQYF
TRBD2,TRBV29-1,many,TRBJ2-5,TGCAGCGTTGGGGGACTACAAGAGACCCAGTACTTC,CSVGGLQETQYF
NA,TRBV6-5,many,TRBJ2-2,TGTGCCAGCAGTTTGGGGCCTCTCACCGGGGAGCTGTTTTTT,CASSLGPLTGELFF
TRBD1,TRBV7-2,many,TRBJ1-2,TGTGCCAGCAGCTTGTCCGGGACAGATAACTATGGCTACACCTTC,CASSLSGTDNYGYTF
NA,TRBV7-3,few,TRBJ2-3,TGTGCCAGCAGCTCAAGGCGTTCAGATACGCAGTATTTT,CASSSRRSDTQYF
NA,TRBV15,many,TRBJ2-3,TGTGCCACCAGCAGAGATGGAGGGGCAGATACGCAGTATTTT,CATSRDGGADTQYF
TRBD1,TRBV4-2,NA,TRBJ1-6,TGTGCCAGCAGCCAAGCCAGGGGGCTGGGATCACCCCTCCACTTT,CASSQARGLGSPLHF